Listed below are T cell receptor beta chains from one sample, sequenced in a study of OX40 agonist ivuxolimab in advanced cancers. Method: immunoSEQ multiplex PCR; TCRdb's copy keeps in-frame clones and lacks some. Of more than 95,000 clones listed, 80% to 95% are singletons. The sequences come from CD4+ or CD8+ T cells sorted from blood, collected in a trial of the OX40 agonist ivuxolimab. The receptors were gathered from an adult with an advanced solid tumor such as melanoma, head and neck, liver or kidney cancer. The CDR3 runs from the conserved cysteine through the conserved F or W. The D gene is left open where the match is weak. Only part of the rows carry a size: once, few, many, or a class if the clone is expanded.

V gene,D gene,clone size,J gene,CDR3 DNA,CDR3 protein
TRBV20-1,TRBD1,-,TRBJ1-1,TGCAGTGCCACGGACAGGGGAGAAGCTTTCTTT,CSATDRGEAFF
TRBV9,TRBD1,-,TRBJ2-1,TGTGCCAGCAGCCCCCCCTCTGGGACAGCCAACAATGAGCAGTTCTTC,CASSPPSGTANNEQFF
TRBV28,TRBD1,-,TRBJ1-5,TGTGCCAGCAGTGCAGGGGGTCAGGGGGCGAGACAGCCCCAGCATTTT,CASSAGGQGARQPQHF
TRBV9,-,-,TRBJ2-3,TGTGCCAGCAGCGTAGATAGCGGAGGGCCCACAGATACGCAGTATTTT,CASSVDSGGPTDTQYF
TRBV6-1,-,-,TRBJ2-5,TGTGCCAGCAGAGGAGCCGGGACATCACAAGAGACCCAGTACTTC,CASRGAGTSQETQYF
TRBV6-6,TRBD2,-,TRBJ2-6,TGTGCCAGCAGTCCCCGGGGGGGTGCTGGGGCCAACGTCCTGACTTTC,CASSPRGGAGANVLTF
TRBV7-3,-,few,TRBJ2-3,TGTGCCAGCAGCTTGACTAGATCAGATACGCAGTATTTT,CASSLTRSDTQYF
TRBV15,-,-,TRBJ2-7,TGTGCCACCAGCAGAGTCGGGGCAACCTACGAGCAGTACTTC,CATSRVGATYEQYF
TRBV6-5,TRBD1,-,TRBJ1-4,TGTGCCAGCAGACAGGGGTCTCCAACTAATGAAAAACTGTTTTTT,CASRQGSPTNEKLFF
TRBV5-1,-,once,TRBJ2-2,TGCGCCAGCAGCTTGGACGGGGGAGCCCAGTCCGGGGAGCTGTTTTTT,CASSLDGGAQSGELFF
TRBV29-1,-,-,TRBJ2-3,TGCAGCGATAGACCCACGCTGGTTACAGATACGCAGTATTTT,CSDRPTLVTDTQYF
TRBV7-3,TRBD2,-,TRBJ2-1,TGTGCCAGCAGCCTTCAAGTCGGGACTAGCGGATACAATGAGCAGTTCTTC,CASSLQVGTSGYNEQFF
TRBV5-1,-,few,TRBJ1-5,TGCGCCAGCAGCTTGGCAGGCTCCGCGGATCAGCCCCAGCATTTT,CASSLAGSADQPQHF
TRBV4-3,-,-,TRBJ1-2,TGCGCCAGCAGCCAAGATCGGAGGGACGGGGGCTACACCTTC,CASSQDRRDGGYTF
TRBV28,-,-,TRBJ2-3,TGTGCCAGCAGTTCACAGACAGATACGCAGTATTTT,CASSSQTDTQYF
TRBV27,-,-,TRBJ2-7,TGTGCCAGCAGTTTAGGCCCCCCCGGGGGGCGCTTCTACGAGCAGTACTTC,CASSLGPPGGRFYEQYF
TRBV27,-,-,TRBJ2-2,TGTGCCAGCAGTTTAACGGCGCCGAACACCGGGGAGCTGTTTTTT,CASSLTAPNTGELFF
TRBV5-4,-,-,TRBJ2-1,TGTGCCAGCAGCTTTGTAGGGTCTGACAATGAGCAGTTCTTC,CASSFVGSDNEQFF
TRBV5-6,-,-,TRBJ2-7,TGTGCCAGCAGCGGCCCCGGGAGCCTCTCCTACGAGCAGTACTTC,CASSGPGSLSYEQYF
TRBV27,-,once,TRBJ1-2,TGTGCCAGCAGTAAATCAGTCAACTATGGCTACACCTTC,CASSKSVNYGYTF
TRBV11-3,-,-,TRBJ1-3,TGTGCCAGCAGGCAGGACTCTGGAAACACCATATATTTT,CASRQDSGNTIYF
TRBV2,TRBD1,-,TRBJ1-5,TGTGCCAGCAGTGGAACAGGGGGCGGACAGCCCCAGCATTTT,CASSGTGGGQPQHF
TRBV5-1,-,-,TRBJ2-7,TGCGCCAGCAGCCGTGCCTACGAGCAGTACTTC,CASSRAYEQYF
TRBV9,-,-,TRBJ2-3,TGTGCCAGCAGCACGCGTTCCGGGAGTATTGCAGATACGCAGTATTTT,CASSTRSGSIADTQYF
TRBV7-8,-,once,TRBJ2-3,TGTGCCAGCAGCTTATTACGTTTGACGGGAGAAGATACGCAGTATTTT,CASSLLRLTGEDTQYF
TRBV30,-,-,TRBJ2-5,TGTGCCTGGAGTTTGACAGCCCAGGAGACCCAGTACTTC,CAWSLTAQETQYF
TRBV19,TRBD1,-,TRBJ1-2,TGTGCCAGTAGTATCTCAGGGGGCAACTATGGCTACACCTTC,CASSISGGNYGYTF
TRBV29-1,TRBD1,-,TRBJ2-7,TGCAGCGTTAACAGGGGCCTAAACTCCTACGAGCAGTACTTC,CSVNRGLNSYEQYF
TRBV5-1,-,once,TRBJ1-1,TGCGCCAGCAGCTTGGACGGCAGGATGAACACTGAAGCTTTCTTT,CASSLDGRMNTEAFF
TRBV21-1,-,-,TRBJ2-4,TGTGCCAGCAAGGCGGCTAGCGTAGCCAAAAACATTCAGTACTTC,CASKAASVAKNIQYF
TRBV11-2,-,-,TRBJ1-1,TGTGCCAGCAGCGGCGGGGTTGAAGCTTTCTTT,CASSGGVEAFF
TRBV5-1,-,-,TRBJ2-7,TGCGCCAGCAGCCCGAGCGGAGGAGGCTCCTACGAGCAGTACTTC,CASSPSGGGSYEQYF
TRBV27,-,-,TRBJ1-1,TGTGCCAGCAGTCTGCACGGGGACACTGAAGCTTTCTTT,CASSLHGDTEAFF
TRBV9,-,-,TRBJ1-2,TGTGCCAGCAGCGTAGACAGGCCCGGAACCTATGGCTACACCTTC,CASSVDRPGTYGYTF
TRBV6-4,-,-,TRBJ1-1,TGTGCCAGCAGTGACGAGGGGCGCGGTGGCACTGAAGCTTTCTTT,CASSDEGRGGTEAFF
TRBV30,-,-,TRBJ2-5,TGTGCCTGGAGCCCCCAGGAGACCCAGTACTTC,CAWSPQETQYF
TRBV7-9,-,-,TRBJ2-7,TGTGCCAGCAGCTTAGTCACGGGAGAGGGTTACTACGAGCAGTACTTC,CASSLVTGEGYYEQYF
TRBV14,TRBD1,-,TRBJ1-2,TGTGCCAGCAGCCTCCGGGACAGCACTAACTATGGCTACACCTTC,CASSLRDSTNYGYTF
TRBV9,-,-,TRBJ2-3,TGTGCCAGCAGCTGGGGCGGGACCGAGCACGATACGCAGTATTTT,CASSWGGTEHDTQYF
TRBV5-4,TRBD1,-,TRBJ2-7,TGTGCCAGCACTCGGACAGGCTCAGACGAGCAGTACTTC,CASTRTGSDEQYF
TRBV7-9,-,-,TRBJ1-3,TGTGCCAGCAGCCCGCGGGGCTTGAGCTCTGGAAACACCATATATTTT,CASSPRGLSSGNTIYF
TRBV10-1,-,few,TRBJ1-1,TGCGCCAGCAGTGAAGACGGGAACACTGAAGCTTTCTTT,CASSEDGNTEAFF
TRBV9,TRBD2,once,TRBJ2-1,TGTGCCAGCAGCGCTACTAGCGGGAGCTACAATGAGCAGTTCTTC,CASSATSGSYNEQFF
TRBV6-1,-,-,TRBJ1-1,TGTGCCAGCAGGCCAGGACAGATCTTGAACACTGAAGCTTTCTTT,CASRPGQILNTEAFF
TRBV2,TRBD1,-,TRBJ2-7,TGTGCCAGCAGTGATGGGGACAGGGATAGCTCCTACGAGCAGTACTTC,CASSDGDRDSSYEQYF
TRBV7-9,TRBD1,-,TRBJ1-1,TGTGCCAGCAGCAAACAGGGGGCGAGCACTGAAGCTTTCTTT,CASSKQGASTEAFF
TRBV5-1,TRBD1,-,TRBJ1-4,TGCGCCAGCAGTACGCGGGACAGTAGAAATGAAAAACTGTTTTTT,CASSTRDSRNEKLFF
TRBV6-1,-,-,TRBJ2-4,TGTGCCAGCAGTGAAAACGGCCTAAACATTCAGTACTTC,CASSENGLNIQYF
TRBV5-1,-,-,TRBJ2-1,TGCGCCAGCAGCTTCGGGCAGTCCTACAATGAGCAGTTCTTC,CASSFGQSYNEQFF
TRBV21-1,-,-,TRBJ1-2,TGTGCCAGCAGCAAAGCCCAAGGGGATGCGAAGTCCTATGGCTACACCTTC,CASSKAQGDAKSYGYTF
TRBV19,TRBD2,-,TRBJ2-1,TGTGCCAGTAGTATTTTAGCTAGCGGATTCTACAATGAGCAGTTCTTC,CASSILASGFYNEQFF
TRBV28,TRBD1,once,TRBJ2-7,TGTGCCAGCAGTTCACCGGGACAGCCCCTAAGCTACGAGCAGTACTTC,CASSSPGQPLSYEQYF
TRBV29-1,TRBD1,-,TRBJ1-1,TGCAGCGTTGACATAGGACAGGGGTATACTGAAGCTTTCTTT,CSVDIGQGYTEAFF
TRBV28,TRBD2,-,TRBJ2-3,TGTGCCAGCAGTTCCGGACTAGCGCCTAGCACAGATACGCAGTATTTT,CASSSGLAPSTDTQYF
TRBV5-4,TRBD1,-,TRBJ2-3,TGTGCCAGCAGCCCACGACAGGGCAGCACAGATACGCAGTATTTT,CASSPRQGSTDTQYF